The next 25 T cell receptor beta chains were all read from a single sample in a study of blood T cell repertoires in COVID-19. Measured with immunoSEQ multiplex PCR; TCRdb has only the in-frame clones, and not every one. The sample comprises approximately 440,000 clones, roughly 91% of which are singletons, and 0.6% rests with the top ten. The specimen sequenced was PBMCs or T cells enriched from blood (not recorded which). The receptors originated from a man younger than 35 who had recovered from COVID-19.

The chain employs TRBV5-1 and TRBJ2-5; perhaps TRBD2 as D (6 bases). The germline V and J ends were trimmed by 0 bases and 5 bases, with 11 bases remaining between them. There are 14 residues in the CDR3. Germline CDR1 is SGHRS and CDR2 is YFSETQ. The CDR3 DNA reads TGCGCCAGCAGCTTGGGGGCCGCGGGGGAGACCCAGTACTTC. Encoded protein: CASSLGAAGETQYF.

The J gene is TRBJ2-3, the V gene TRBV2; D is unresolved. Germline V gene sequence: CDR1 SNHLY, CDR2 FYNNEI. The CDR3 runs 13 residues. Deletions cut 6 bases from V and 1 base from J, with 8 bases between. CDR3 in amino acids: CASSLAGTDTQYF. CDR3 DNA sequence: TGTGCCAGCAGCCTCGCAGGCACAGATACGCAGTATTTT.

In this sample, this clone turned up once. The V call is TRBV6-1, the J call TRBJ2-2; no firm D call. Germline assignment: CDR1 MNHNS and CDR2 SASEGT. The CDR3 length is 13 residues. With 1 base removed from V and 7 bases from J, the gap between germline ends came to 7 bases. For the CDR3, the DNA is TGTGCCAGCAGTGAAGTAGCCGGCGGGGAGCTGTTTTTT. Its translation is CASSEVAGGELFF.

This chain joins TRBV3-1 (or the pseudogene TRBV3-2) and TRBJ2-1; possibly TRBD2 for D (6 bases). This CDR3 is built from 16 residues. The V end lost 1 base, the J end lost 2 bases, and 12 bases lay between the germline ends. Germline-derived CDR1 and CDR2 are LGHDT and YNNKEL (reference sequence). The CDR3 reads CASSQGLGGPYNEQFF. CDR3 in DNA: TGTGCCAGCAGCCAAGGACTAGGAGGCCCCTACAATGAGCAGTTCTTC.

The chain has TRBV18 and TRBJ1-2; D not certain. Germline values: CDR1 KGHSH, CDR2 LQKENI. This CDR3 is 14 amino acids long. V lost 6 bases, J lost 1 base, and 12 bases lay in between. Written as DNA, the CDR3 is TGTGCCAGCTCGCGGAATTCAGATAACTATGGCTACACCTTC. This encodes CASSRNSDNYGYTF. The entire variable domain, with the rest obtained from reference TRBV18 and TRBJ1-2, is as follows: NAGVMQNPRHLVRRRGQEARLRCSPMKGHSHVYWYRQLPEEGLKFMVYLQKENIIDESGMPKERFSAEFPKEGPSILRIQQVVRGDSAAYFCASSRNSDNYGYTFGSGTRLTVV.

This rearrangement joins TRBV5-1 to TRBJ2-7; 9 bases line up with TRBD2. CDR1 is SGHRS and CDR2 is YFSETQ in the germline V gene. The CDR3 totals 14 residues. V shed 9 bases and J 3 bases; nucleotides not matched to a gene: 10. Written as DNA, the CDR3 is TGCGCCACCGCACCGGGACTAGCAAGCTACGAGCAGTACTTC. Amino acid sequence: CATAPGLASYEQYF.

The chain has TRBV19 and TRBJ2-3, with TRBD2 matching over 9 bases. This CDR3 has 16 residues. V lost 5 bases to trimming and J lost 4 bases; unmatched junction nucleotides: 10. Germline V CDR1 and CDR2: LNHDA, SQIVND (reference sequence). Here the CDR3 reads CASSAPLREGSDTQYF. The CDR3 nucleotides read TGTGCCAGTAGTGCCCCGCTGCGGGAGGGTTCAGATACGCAGTATTTT.

The J gene is TRBJ2-3, the V gene TRBV10-2; D is perhaps TRBD2 (6 bases). Germline V gene lookup returns CDR1 WSHSY and CDR2 SAAADI. This CDR3 region has 14 residues. V lost 4 bases to trimming and J lost 6 bases, with 14 bases between them. The CDR3 DNA reads as TGCGCCAGCAGTGGGACTACCTCCATGGATACGCAGTATTTT. This encodes CASSGTTSMDTQYF.

The chain has TRBV18 and TRBJ2-2, with a weak D call TRBD2 (5 bases). The V end was cut by 4 bases, the J end by 7 bases, with 19 bases between. Germline assignment: CDR1 KGHSH and CDR2 LQKENI. The CDR3 runs to 16 residues. CDR3 amino acids: CASSRSSLGPFGELFF. The CDR3 nucleotides read TGTGCCAGCTCACGTTCTAGCTTGGGCCCGTTCGGGGAGCTGTTTTTT.

The chain's CDR3 is CSAPRSSGSSGYTF. The CDR3 DNA reads TGCAGCGCTCCTCGAAGCTCGGGGAGCTCTGGCTACACCTTC. The chain is built from TRBV29-1 and TRBJ1-2; D is unresolved. The germline CDR1 and CDR2 sequences are SQVTM and ANQGSEA. V was clipped by 7 bases and J by 7 bases, with 22 bases between them. The CDR3 loop spans 14 amino acids.

CDR3 residues: CASSSPGQGYNEQFF. DNA for the CDR3: TGTGCCAGCAGCTCCCCGGGACAGGGATACAATGAGCAGTTCTTC. The V and J genes are TRBV13 and TRBJ2-1, with 9 bases lining up with TRBD1. The CDR3 is 15 amino acids. Germline trimming cut 4 bases from V and 4 bases from J; bases unmatched to any gene: 5. The germline V gene encodes CDR1 PRHDT and CDR2 FYEKMQ (reference sequence).

This clone was recorded only once. The rearrangement links TRBV28 to TRBJ2-5, with 9 bases lining up with TRBD1. Germline CDR1 reads MDHEN; CDR2 reads SYDVKM. There are 17 residues in the CDR3. The ends lost 2 bases at V and 6 bases at J; junction bases unmatched: 13. DNA of the CDR3: TGTGCCAGCAGTTTACGCCCCCTGGGGACAGGGTCGAAGACCCAGTACTTC. Amino acid sequence: CASSLRPLGTGSKTQYF.

The chain is built from TRBV27 and TRBJ2-2, with 7 bases lining up with TRBD2. The J segment lost 4 bases and the V segment lost 4 bases, leaving 0 bases of the junction unmatched. Germline V gives CDR1 MNHEY, CDR2 SMNVEV (reference sequence). This CDR3 contains 13 residues. In DNA, the CDR3 is TGTGCCAGCAGTTGGGGGGGCACCGGGGAGCTGTTTTTT. It translates to CASSWGGTGELFF.

This chain connects TRBV6-6 to TRBJ2-4; no reliable D call. This CDR3 spans 14 amino acids. V shed 6 bases and J shed 0 bases, with 9 bases lying between them. CDR1 is MNHNY, CDR2 SVGAGI, per germline (reference sequence). CDR3 DNA: TGTGCCAGCAGACAACAGCTAGCCAAAAACATTCAGTACTTC. Its protein is CASRQQLAKNIQYF.

The chain recombines TRBV7-3 with TRBJ2-2, with 8 bases aligning to TRBD1. Germline values: CDR1 SGHTA, CDR2 FQGTGA. The CDR3 consists of 15 residues. The V gene end was trimmed by 5 bases and the J gene end by 1 base; junction bases not matched to a gene: 3. The CDR3 DNA reads as TGTGCCAGCAGCCCAGGGGGCGAGAACACCGGGGAGCTGTTTTTT. This gives the protein CASSPGGENTGELFF.

V and J are TRBV28 and TRBJ2-7, with 10 bases lining up with TRBD1. The germline V gene encodes CDR1 MDHEN and CDR2 SYDVKM. The length of the CDR3 is 13 residues. J was trimmed by 3 bases and V by 4 bases; bases with no gene match: 0. The CDR3 spells CASSWDRGYEQYF. The CDR3 region has the DNA TGTGCCAGCAGTTGGGACAGGGGCTACGAGCAGTACTTC.

The chain links TRBV30 to TRBJ1-3; 11 bases map to TRBD1. This CDR3 region has 15 residues. After removal of 5 bases from V and 2 bases from J, the junction contained 5 bases not matched to a gene. The germline V gene has CDR1 GTSNPN and CDR2 SVGIG (reference sequence). The CDR3: CAWGTGGGPGNTIYF. The CDR3 bases are TGTGCCTGGGGGACAGGGGGTGGTCCTGGAAACACCATATATTTT.

The chain employs TRBV3-1 (or the pseudogene TRBV3-2) and TRBJ1-3, with D unclear. V was trimmed by 5 bases and J by 0 bases, leaving 5 bases between them. Germline lookup yields CDR1 LGHDT and CDR2 YNNKEL (reference sequence). The CDR3 has 13 residues. The CDR3 reads CASSGVSGNTIYF. The CDR3 DNA sequence: TGTGCCAGCAGCGGAGTCTCTGGAAACACCATATATTTT.

The genes are TRBV20-1 and TRBJ1-1, with D tentatively TRBD1 (5 bases). Germline CDR1 is DFQATT and CDR2 is SNEGSKA (reference sequence). The CDR3 length is 11 residues. V lost 4 bases and J lost 11, with 14 bases in between. CDR3 coding DNA: TGCAGTGCTACCAGGGAGCGGGGTGCTTTCTTT. Translating it yields CSATRERGAFF.

The chain carries TRBV6-5 and TRBJ2-7; a possible D gene is TRBD1 (6 bases). Trimming stripped 6 bases from V and 0 bases from J, with 9 bases between. The CDR3 runs to 13 residues. Germline CDR1 and CDR2: MNHEY and SVGAGI. CDR3 region: CASRKQGSYEQYF. Written as DNA, the CDR3 is TGTGCCAGCAGGAAACAGGGCTCCTACGAGCAGTACTTC.

The CDR3 here is CASSSLPGYNEQFF. The CDR3 DNA is TGTGCCAGCAGCTCACTTCCGGGTTACAATGAGCAGTTCTTC. The chain has TRBV7-2 and TRBJ2-1; D remains ambiguous. The CDR3 is 14 amino acids. Germline CDR1 is SGHTA and CDR2 is FQGNSA. Between the trimmed V and J ends, which lost 4 bases and 4 bases, there was a span of 11 bases.

The V and J genes are TRBV3-1 (or the pseudogene TRBV3-2) and TRBJ1-1; D perhaps matches TRBD1 (5 bases). Trimming removed 3 bases at V and 2 bases at J, with 10 bases between. The CDR3 runs 14 residues. Germline values: CDR1 LGHDT, CDR2 YNNKEL (reference sequence). Written as DNA, the CDR3 is TGTGCCAGCAGCCAGCCAGGGCGAAACACTGAAGCTTTCTTT. Its translation is CASSQPGRNTEAFF.

This sequence joins TRBV7-9 and TRBJ1-1, with D possibly being TRBD1 (6 bases). Trimming shortened V by 5 bases and J by 8 bases, and 15 bases separated the two germline ends. Looked up from germline, CDR1 is SEHNR and CDR2 is FQNEAQ (reference sequence). The CDR3 is 13 residues long. The DNA of the CDR3 is TGTGCCAGCAGCCCGAACCCACAGGGAGAAGCTTTCTTT. Its protein product is CASSPNPQGEAFF. Using reference TRBV7-9 and TRBJ1-1 for the parts outside the CDR3, the full variable domain is DTGVSQNPRHKITKRGQNVTFRCDPISEHNRLYWYRQTLGQGPEFLTYFQNEAQLEKSRLLSDRFSAERPKGSFSTLEIQRTEQGDSAMYLCASSPNPQGEAFFGQGTRLTVV.

This chain uses TRBV27 with TRBJ2-3; 15 bases fit TRBD2. The CDR3 has 18 residues. Germline V gives CDR1 MNHEY, CDR2 SMNVEV (reference sequence). The trim removed 6 bases at V and 0 bases at J, leaving 7 bases unmatched. CDR3 bases: TGTGCCAGCAGGGGACTAGCGGGGGGAGGTGCTAGCACAGATACGCAGTATTTT. This gives the protein CASRGLAGGGASTDTQYF.

J is TRBJ1-6 and V is TRBV2; D might be TRBD1 (5 bases). The CDR3 is made up of 13 amino acids. The V end was cut by 4 bases, the J end by 7 bases, with 8 bases between. CDR1 is SNHLY, CDR2 FYNNEI, per germline. The CDR3 loop is CASSGGVNSPLHF. The CDR3 DNA is TGTGCCAGCAGTGGGGGGGTGAATTCACCCCTCCACTTT.